What follows are 27 T cell receptor beta chains derived from one specimen sequenced in a study of tumor-infiltrating lymphocytes in localized non-small cell lung cancer. Sequencing used immunoSEQ multiplex PCR; TCRdb keeps in-frame clones, though not all of them. The data contain about 13,000 clones, 68% of them singletons. Specimen: uninvolved lung tissue not adjacent to the tumor. These receptors originate from a human donor with non-small cell lung cancer.

The chain links TRBV9 to TRBJ1-2; 10 nucleotides agree with TRBD1. Trimming at V came to 2 bases and at J to 3 bases, leaving 13 bases not matched to a gene. The CDR3 is 18 residues long. Germline loops: CDR1 SGDLS, CDR2 YYNGEE. The CDR3 spells CASSVRQGAYGVDYGYTF. The CDR3 bases are TGTGCCAGCAGCGTCCGACAGGGGGCGTACGGTGTGGACTATGGCTACACCTTC.

The chain couples TRBV27 to TRBJ1-2, with 8 bases lining up with TRBD1. Germline CDR1 is MNHEY and CDR2 is SMNVEV (reference sequence). Unmatched junction bases numbered 2, after V lost 7 bases and J lost 1 base. CDR3 length equals 13 residues. CDR3 nucleotide sequence: TGTGCCAGCAAAACAGGGGGTAACTATGGCTACACCTTC. Translating gives CASKTGGNYGYTF.

This clone was detected only once. The gene calls are TRBV7-3 and TRBJ2-3, with 10 bases that match TRBD2. This CDR3 region has 17 residues. V was clipped by 5 bases and J by 1 base; unmatched bases: 9. CDR1 and CDR2 from the germline V gene are SGHTA and FQGTGA. CDR3 in DNA: TGTGCCAGCAGCCCAACCACCCTAGCGGGAGGCACAGATACGCAGTATTTT. This sequence encodes CASSPTTLAGGTDTQYF.

This clone is a singleton in its sample. The chain joins TRBV7-3 to TRBJ2-3; no firm D call. Germline V gene data show CDR1 as SGHTA and CDR2 as FQGTGA. V dropped 2 bases and J dropped 5 bases, with 2 bases sitting between them. The CDR3 has 11 residues. The CDR3 DNA reads TGTGCCAGCAGCTTACTAGATACGCAGTATTTT. Its translation: CASSLLDTQYF.

This clone was counted a single time. The chain combines TRBV25-1 with TRBJ2-3; TRBD1 aligns across 8 bases. Germline CDR1 reads MGHDK; CDR2 reads SYGVNS. The CDR3 is made up of 17 amino acids. J gave up 4 bases and V 4 bases, and 13 bases lay outside the gene matches. CDR3 nucleotides: TGTGCCAGCAGTGCTCTATGGACAGGGTTTGACGCAGATACGCAGTATTTT. Protein: CASSALWTGFDADTQYF.

The V call is TRBV6-1, the J call TRBJ1-5; 10 bases are a match to TRBD1. CDR3 length: 15 amino acids. CDR1 is MNHNS and CDR2 is SASEGT in the germline V gene. J was trimmed by 3 bases and V by 6 bases; bases with no gene match: 5. CDR3 in DNA: TGTGCCAGCAGCGCGGACAGGGGGACCAATCAGCCCCAGCATTTT. Protein sequence: CASSADRGTNQPQHF.

CDR3 coding DNA: TGTGCCAGCAGGGCCCCGCGAGGGGGCTGGGAGACCCAGTACTTC. It codes for CASRAPRGGWETQYF. V is TRBV6-5 and J is TRBJ2-5, with 7 bases lining up with TRBD1. Unmatched junction bases numbered 12, after V lost 6 bases and J lost 5 bases. In germline, CDR1 is MNHEY, CDR2 SVGAGI. CDR3 size: 15 residues.

This sequence joins TRBV5-1 and TRBJ2-2, with a possible D match to TRBD2 (6 bases). CDR3 length: 13 residues. Germline V lookup: CDR1 SGHRS, CDR2 YFSETQ. Trimming pared 7 bases from V and 2 bases from J, leaving 9 bases between. CDR3 loop: CASEEGNTGELFF. The CDR3 DNA follows: TGCGCCAGCGAGGAGGGCAACACCGGGGAGCTGTTTTTT.

The chain carries TRBV6-5 and TRBJ2-3; 9 nucleotides match TRBD2. The J segment lost 8 bases and the V segment lost 6 bases, leaving 9 bases of the junction unmatched. Germline CDR1 and CDR2: MNHEY and SVGAGI. This CDR3 comprises 14 residues. The CDR3 sequence: CASRASGTTGTQYF. CDR3 coding DNA: TGTGCCAGCAGGGCTAGCGGGACCACGGGTACGCAGTATTTT.

The chain links TRBV14 to TRBJ1-1; the D gene is possibly TRBD1 (6 bases). Germline values: CDR1 SGHDN, CDR2 FVKESK. The CDR3 is 14 amino acids. The V and J ends lost 0 bases and 6 bases respectively, with 11 bases between them. The CDR3 region is CASSQDRGWSEAFF. Written as DNA, the CDR3 is TGTGCCAGCAGCCAAGATAGGGGGTGGTCTGAAGCTTTCTTT. The variable domain in full, completed from reference TRBV14 and TRBJ1-1, reads EAGVTQFPSHSVIEKGQTVTLRCDPISGHDNLYWYRRVMGKEIKFLLHFVKESKQDESGMPNNRFLAERTGGTYSTLKVQPAELEDSGVYFCASSQDRGWSEAFFGQGTRLTVV.

The chain joins TRBV7-9 to TRBJ1-1; D not certain. Trimming stripped 6 bases from V and 11 bases from J, with 16 bases between. There are 12 residues in the CDR3. Looked up from germline, CDR1 is SEHNR and CDR2 is FQNEAQ (reference sequence). The CDR3 sequence is CASSPDGVKAFF. CDR3 nucleotides: TGTGCCAGCAGTCCGGACGGGGTAAAGGCTTTCTTT.

This clone was found a few times. The chain has TRBV7-2 and TRBJ1-2, with D unresolved. The CDR3 has 12 residues. Germline assignment: CDR1 SGHTA and CDR2 FQGNSA. Trimming left V 5 bases short and J 7 bases short, with 11 bases between. The DNA of the CDR3 is TGTGCCAGCAGCGTACAAGATACTGGCTACACCTTC. This sequence encodes CASSVQDTGYTF.

The chain recombines TRBV7-3 with TRBJ2-2, with TRBD1 matching 7 bases. J lost 0 bases, V lost 10 bases, and 8 bases had no gene match. CDR1 and CDR2 (germline): SGHTA, FQGTGA. This CDR3 has 15 residues. The CDR3 here is CATKPTGTNTGELFF. The CDR3 nucleotides read TGTGCCACCAAACCGACAGGGACGAACACCGGGGAGCTGTTTTTT.

By sample share, this clone is medium-sized. The chain recombines TRBV5-1 with TRBJ2-7; D is unclear. Germline-derived CDR1 and CDR2 are SGHRS and YFSETQ. V lost 4 bases to trimming and J lost 1 base, with 6 bases between them. This CDR3 has 12 residues. The CDR3 DNA sequence: TGCGCCAGCAGCGGATTTTCCTACGAGCAGTACTTC. This gives the protein CASSGFSYEQYF.

Sample share makes this clone medium-sized (0.01 to 0.1%). V gene TRBV16 combines with J gene TRBJ1-1; D may be TRBD1 (5 bases). Germline CDR1 and CDR2: KGHSY and FQNENV. This CDR3 comprises 13 residues. Trimming took 4 bases from V and 4 from J, leaving 10 bases between them. The CDR3 spells CASSPDRTTEAFF. CDR3 sequence (DNA): TGTGCCAGCAGCCCTGACAGAACCACTGAAGCTTTCTTT.

The chain couples TRBV21-1 to TRBJ1-4; the table's D call, TRBD1, was not checked against the DNA. TRBV21-1 is a pseudogene. There are 15 residues in the CDR3. CDR3 protein: CASSKRTDWDEKLFF. CDR3 sequence (DNA): TGTGCCAGCAGCAAAAGGACAGATTGGGATGAAAAACTGTTTTTT.

A single count supports this clone. The rearrangement uses TRBV28 and TRBJ2-1; TRBD2 aligns across 14 bases. Germline CDR1 MDHEN, CDR2 SYDVKM. The CDR3 spans 17 residues. Trimming removed 8 bases from V and 7 bases from J; junction bases left unmatched: 13. CDR3 nucleotides: TGTGCCAGCGAACTCCGACTAGCGGGGGGGCGAGGAAATGAGCAGTTCTTC. It yields the protein CASELRLAGGRGNEQFF.

This clone is labeled medium-sized. The gene calls are TRBV7-7 and TRBJ2-7; D remains unclear. V lost 1 base and J lost 3, with 1 base in between. This CDR3 is 11 amino acids long. Germline loops: CDR1 SSHAT, CDR2 FNYEAQ (reference sequence). The CDR3 region is CASSLDYEQYV. CDR3 bases: TGTGCCAGCAGCTTAGACTACGAGCAGTACGTC.

This clone has a handful of counts. The chain uses TRBV10-3 and TRBJ2-7; 7 bases agree with TRBD1. The ends lost 9 bases at V and 2 bases at J; junction bases unmatched: 13. Germline V CDR1 and CDR2: ENHRY, SYGVKD. The CDR3 spans 15 residues. CDR3 nucleotide sequence: TGTGCCATGAAGGAGACGACAGGGCTCCCCTACGAGCAGTACTTC. As protein: CAMKETTGLPYEQYF.

J is TRBJ1-1 and V is TRBV2; no reliable D call. Germline V CDR1 and CDR2: SNHLY, FYNNEI. The CDR3 runs 13 residues. V dropped 8 bases and J dropped 6 bases, with 16 bases sitting between them. As DNA, the CDR3 is TGTGCCAGCGGAGGGATGGGATACCCTGAAGCTTTCTTT. Residues: CASGGMGYPEAFF. Looking up the rest from reference TRBV2 and TRBJ1-1 gives the full variable domain: EPEVTQTPSHQVTQMGQEVILRCVPISNHLYFYWYRQILGQKVEFLVSFYNNEISEKSEIFDDQFSVERPDGSNFTLKIRSTKLEDSAMYFCASGGMGYPEAFFGQGTRLTVV.

The V and J genes are TRBV29-1 and TRBJ1-5, with a possible D match to TRBD1 (5 bases). Germline values: CDR1 SQVTM, CDR2 ANQGSEA. The CDR3 sequence is 13 residues long. The CDR3 coding sequence is TGCGCCACGGCGGGGGACTTAAATCAGCCCCAGCATTTT. Its translation: CATAGDLNQPQHF.

The V gene is TRBV6-5, the J gene TRBJ1-5, with 9 bases fitting TRBD1. The length of the CDR3 is 13 residues. Germline V lookup: CDR1 MNHEY, CDR2 SVGAGI. The V gene end was trimmed by 10 bases and the J gene end by 6 bases; junction bases not matched to a gene: 7. The DNA of the CDR3 is TGTGCCACCGCGACAGGGGGGTTTCAGCCCCAGCATTTT. Its translation is CATATGGFQPQHF.

This clone is judged medium-sized. The chain has TRBV5-8 and TRBJ2-3; D remains unclear. The V end lost 3 bases, the J end lost 0 bases, and 20 bases lay between the germline ends. The CDR3 is 18 residues long. Germline-derived CDR1 and CDR2 are SGHTS and YDEGEE. CDR3 DNA: TGTGCCAGCAGCTCCTTCTTTACAGAATACCCTAGCACAGATACGCAGTATTTT. Amino acid sequence: CASSSFFTEYPSTDTQYF. Combining the CDR3 with reference TRBV5-8 and TRBJ2-3 gives the whole variable domain EAGVTQSPTHLIKTRGQQATLRCSPISGHTSVYWYQQALGLGLQFLLWYDEGEERNRGNFPPRFSGRQFPNYSSELNVNALELEDSALYLCASSSFFTEYPSTDTQYFGPGTRLTVL.

J is TRBJ2-3 and V is TRBV9, with 8 bases identical to TRBD2. Trimming at V came to 4 bases and at J to 4 bases, leaving 8 bases not matched to a gene. CDR1 SGDLS and CDR2 YYNGEE come from the germline V gene. The CDR3 covers 15 residues. CDR3 bases: TGTGCCAGCAGCCCTGGAGCGGGGGCCCCAGATACGCAGTATTTT. It encodes CASSPGAGAPDTQYF.

V gene TRBV10-3 combines with J gene TRBJ2-1; no reliable D call. CDR1 and CDR2 (germline): ENHRY, SYGVKD. The CDR3 length is 14 residues. Trimming stripped 4 bases from V and 8 bases from J, with 15 bases between. CDR3 nucleotides: TGTGCCATCAGTGGGACCACGCGGCAGTATGAGCAGTTCTTC. Amino acids: CAISGTTRQYEQFF.

This clone was detected a few times. CDR3 in DNA: TGTGCCAGCGACGGGGGACAGGCGTACTTC. Translation: CASDGGQAYF. The rearrangement links TRBV2 to TRBJ2-5; 8 nucleotides match TRBD1. Per the germline V gene, CDR1 is SNHLY and CDR2 is FYNNEI. The CDR3 runs 10 residues. V was pared by 8 bases and J by 13 bases, with 6 bases of the junction left unmatched.

This clone was observed once. This sequence joins TRBV11-2 and TRBJ1-1; 11 nucleotides line up with TRBD1. The J segment lost 5 bases and the V segment lost 8 bases, leaving 7 bases of the junction unmatched. CDR3 length: 14 amino acids. Germline lookup yields CDR1 SGHAT and CDR2 FQNNGV. The CDR3 reads CASYRGTGGTEAFF. The CDR3 DNA is TGTGCCAGCTACCGAGGGACAGGGGGAACTGAAGCTTTCTTT.